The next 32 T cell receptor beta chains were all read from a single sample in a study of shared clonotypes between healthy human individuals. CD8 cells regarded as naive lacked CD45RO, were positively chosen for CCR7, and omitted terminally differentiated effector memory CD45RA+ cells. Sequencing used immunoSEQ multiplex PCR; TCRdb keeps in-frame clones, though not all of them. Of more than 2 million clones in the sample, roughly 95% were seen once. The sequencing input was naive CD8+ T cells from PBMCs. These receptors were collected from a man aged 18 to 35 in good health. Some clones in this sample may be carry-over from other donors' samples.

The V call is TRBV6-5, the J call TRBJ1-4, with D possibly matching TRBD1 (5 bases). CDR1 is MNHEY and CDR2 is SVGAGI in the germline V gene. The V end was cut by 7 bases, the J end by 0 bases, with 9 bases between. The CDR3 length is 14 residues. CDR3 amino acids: CASKLGATNEKLFF. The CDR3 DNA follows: TGTGCCAGCAAATTAGGGGCAACTAATGAAAAACTGTTTTTT.

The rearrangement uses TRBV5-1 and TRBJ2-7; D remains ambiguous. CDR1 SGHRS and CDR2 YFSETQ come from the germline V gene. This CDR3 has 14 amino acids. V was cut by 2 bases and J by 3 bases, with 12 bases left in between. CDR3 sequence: CASSFVGTGYEQYF. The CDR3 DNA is TGCGCCAGCAGCTTTGTGGGAACGGGCTACGAGCAGTACTTC.

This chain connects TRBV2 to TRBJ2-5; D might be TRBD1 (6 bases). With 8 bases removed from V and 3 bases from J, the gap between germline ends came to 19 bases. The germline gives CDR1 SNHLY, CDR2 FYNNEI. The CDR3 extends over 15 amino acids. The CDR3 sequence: CASLGHDRPEETQYF. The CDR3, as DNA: TGTGCCAGCTTGGGCCACGACAGGCCTGAAGAGACCCAGTACTTC.

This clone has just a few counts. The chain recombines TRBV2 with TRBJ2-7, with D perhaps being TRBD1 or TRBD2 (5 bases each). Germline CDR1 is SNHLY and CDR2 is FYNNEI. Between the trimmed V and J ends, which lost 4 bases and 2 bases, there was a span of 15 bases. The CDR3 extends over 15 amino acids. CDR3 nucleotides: TGTGCCAGCAGTGGGGCCGGGACGGGACCCTACGAGCAGTACTTC. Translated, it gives CASSGAGTGPYEQYF.

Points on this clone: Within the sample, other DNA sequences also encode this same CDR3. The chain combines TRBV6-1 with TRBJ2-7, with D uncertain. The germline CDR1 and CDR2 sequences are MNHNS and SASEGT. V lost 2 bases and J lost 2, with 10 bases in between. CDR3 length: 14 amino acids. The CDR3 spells CASSELGLAYEQYF. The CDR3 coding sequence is TGTGCCAGCAGTGAACTCGGGTTGGCCTACGAGCAGTACTTC.

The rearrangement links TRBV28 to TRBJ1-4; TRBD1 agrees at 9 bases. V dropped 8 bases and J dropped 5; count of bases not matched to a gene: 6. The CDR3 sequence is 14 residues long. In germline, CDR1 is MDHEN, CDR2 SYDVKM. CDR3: CASQAGTGNEKLFF. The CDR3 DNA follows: TGTGCCAGCCAGGCCGGGACAGGGAATGAAAAACTGTTTTTT.

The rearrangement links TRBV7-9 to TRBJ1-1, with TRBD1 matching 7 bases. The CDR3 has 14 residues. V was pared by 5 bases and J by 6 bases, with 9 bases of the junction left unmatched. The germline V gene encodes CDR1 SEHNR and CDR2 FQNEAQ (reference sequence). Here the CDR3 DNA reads TGTGCCAGCAGCACCCCCGACAGGGCGCCTGAAGCTTTCTTT. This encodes CASSTPDRAPEAFF.

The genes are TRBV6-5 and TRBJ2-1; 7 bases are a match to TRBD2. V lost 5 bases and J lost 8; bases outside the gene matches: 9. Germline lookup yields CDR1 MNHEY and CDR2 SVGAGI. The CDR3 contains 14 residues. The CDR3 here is CASSMGEGPHEQFF. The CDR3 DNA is TGTGCCAGCAGTATGGGGGAGGGCCCACATGAGCAGTTCTTC.

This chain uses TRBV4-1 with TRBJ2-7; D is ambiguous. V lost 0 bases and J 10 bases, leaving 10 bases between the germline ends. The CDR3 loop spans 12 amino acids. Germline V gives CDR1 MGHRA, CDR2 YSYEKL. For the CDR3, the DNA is TGCGCCAGCAGCCAAGATTATACCACCCAGTACTTC. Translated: CASSQDYTTQYF.

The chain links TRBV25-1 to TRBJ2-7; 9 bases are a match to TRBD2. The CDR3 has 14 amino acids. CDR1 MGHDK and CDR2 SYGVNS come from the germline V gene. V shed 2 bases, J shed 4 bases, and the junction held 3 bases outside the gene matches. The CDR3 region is CASSEGLAGYEQYF. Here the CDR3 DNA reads TGTGCCAGCAGTGAAGGCCTAGCGGGATACGAGCAGTACTTC.

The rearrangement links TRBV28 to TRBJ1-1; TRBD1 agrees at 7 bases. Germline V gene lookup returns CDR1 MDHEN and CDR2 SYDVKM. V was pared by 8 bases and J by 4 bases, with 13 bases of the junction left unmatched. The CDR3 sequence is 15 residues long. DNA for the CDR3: TGTGCCAGCTGCTCCCGACAGGGACTCCGCACTGAAGCTTTCTTT. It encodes CASCSRQGLRTEAFF.

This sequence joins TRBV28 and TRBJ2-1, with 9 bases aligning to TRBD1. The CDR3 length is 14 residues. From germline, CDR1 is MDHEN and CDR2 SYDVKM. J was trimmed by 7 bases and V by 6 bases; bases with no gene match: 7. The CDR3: CASSRPGTGNEQFF. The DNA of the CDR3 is TGTGCCAGCAGCCGTCCCGGGACAGGGAATGAGCAGTTCTTC. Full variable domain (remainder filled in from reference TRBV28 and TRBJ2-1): DVKVTQSSRYLVKRTGEKVFLECVQDMDHENMFWYRQDPGLGLRLIYFSYDVKMKEKGDIPEGYSVSREKKERFSLILESASTNQTSMYLCASSRPGTGNEQFFGPGTRLTVL.

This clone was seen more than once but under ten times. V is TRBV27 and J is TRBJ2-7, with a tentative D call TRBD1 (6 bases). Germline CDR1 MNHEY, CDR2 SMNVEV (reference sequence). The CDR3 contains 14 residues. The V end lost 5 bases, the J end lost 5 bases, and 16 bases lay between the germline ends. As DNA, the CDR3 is TGTGCCAGCAGTCCCAATACACAGGGTCACGAGCAGTACTTC. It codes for CASSPNTQGHEQYF.

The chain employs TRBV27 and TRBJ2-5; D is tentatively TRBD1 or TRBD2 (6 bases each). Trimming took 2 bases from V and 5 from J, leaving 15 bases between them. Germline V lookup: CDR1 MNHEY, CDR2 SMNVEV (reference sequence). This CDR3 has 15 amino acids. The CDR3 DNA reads TGTGCCAGCAGTTTAGTTGTGGGGGGCTGGGAGACCCAGTACTTC. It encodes CASSLVVGGWETQYF.

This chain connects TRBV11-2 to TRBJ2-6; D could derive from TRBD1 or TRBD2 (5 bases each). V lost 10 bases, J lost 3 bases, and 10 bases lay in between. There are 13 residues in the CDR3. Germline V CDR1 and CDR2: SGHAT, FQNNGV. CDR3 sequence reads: CATHGGGANVLTF. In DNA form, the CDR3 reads TGTGCCACGCATGGGGGTGGGGCCAACGTCCTGACTTTC.

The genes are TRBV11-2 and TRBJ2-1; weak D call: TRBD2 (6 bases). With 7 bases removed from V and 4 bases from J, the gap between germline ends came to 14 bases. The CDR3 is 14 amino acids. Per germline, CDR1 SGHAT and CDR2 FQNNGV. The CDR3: CASTIAVPYNEQFF. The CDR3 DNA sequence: TGTGCCAGCACCATAGCGGTTCCTTACAATGAGCAGTTCTTC.

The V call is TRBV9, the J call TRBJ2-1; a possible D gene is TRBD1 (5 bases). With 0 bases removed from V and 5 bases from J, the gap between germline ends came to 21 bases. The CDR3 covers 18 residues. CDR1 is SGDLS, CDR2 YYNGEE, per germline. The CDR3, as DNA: TGTGCCAGCAGCGTAGGGCGGTGGCGGCTAGGGGATCACAATGAGCAGTTCTTC. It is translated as CASSVGRWRLGDHNEQFF. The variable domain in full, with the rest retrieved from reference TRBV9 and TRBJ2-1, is DSGVTQTPKHLITATGQRVTLRCSPRSGDLSVYWYQQSLDQGLQFLIQYYNGEERAKGNILERFSAQQFPDLHSELNLSSLELGDSALYFCASSVGRWRLGDHNEQFFGPGTRLTVL.

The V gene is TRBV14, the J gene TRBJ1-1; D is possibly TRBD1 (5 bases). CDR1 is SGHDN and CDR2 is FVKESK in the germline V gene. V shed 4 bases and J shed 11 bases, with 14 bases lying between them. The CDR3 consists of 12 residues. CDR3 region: CASSRPGRQAFF. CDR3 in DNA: TGTGCCAGCAGCCGGCCAGGGCGCCAGGCTTTCTTT.

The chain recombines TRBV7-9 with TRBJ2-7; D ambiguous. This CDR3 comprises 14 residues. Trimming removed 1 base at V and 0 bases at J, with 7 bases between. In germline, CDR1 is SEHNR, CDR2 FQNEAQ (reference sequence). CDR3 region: CASSLVGISYEQYF. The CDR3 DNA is TGTGCCAGCAGCTTAGTAGGCATCTCCTACGAGCAGTACTTC.

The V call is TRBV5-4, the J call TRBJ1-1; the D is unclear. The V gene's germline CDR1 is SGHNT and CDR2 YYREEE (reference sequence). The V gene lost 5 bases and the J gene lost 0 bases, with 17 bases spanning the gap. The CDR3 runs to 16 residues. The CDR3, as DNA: TGTGCCAGCAGTTTCCGTGTGGTCGATCTGAACACTGAAGCTTTCTTT. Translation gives CASSFRVVDLNTEAFF.

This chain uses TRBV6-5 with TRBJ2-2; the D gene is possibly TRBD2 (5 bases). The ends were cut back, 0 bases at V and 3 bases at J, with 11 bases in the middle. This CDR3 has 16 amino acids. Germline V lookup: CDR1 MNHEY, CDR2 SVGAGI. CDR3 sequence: CASSYSSGQYTGELFF. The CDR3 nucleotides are TGTGCCAGCAGTTACTCGAGCGGTCAGTACACCGGGGAGCTGTTTTTT.

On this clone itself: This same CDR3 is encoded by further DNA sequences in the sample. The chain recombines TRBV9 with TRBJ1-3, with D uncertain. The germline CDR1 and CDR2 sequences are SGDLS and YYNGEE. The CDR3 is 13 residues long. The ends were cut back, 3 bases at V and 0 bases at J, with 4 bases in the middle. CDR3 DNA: TGTGCCAGCAGCGGGAGCTCTGGAAACACCATATATTTT. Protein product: CASSGSSGNTIYF.

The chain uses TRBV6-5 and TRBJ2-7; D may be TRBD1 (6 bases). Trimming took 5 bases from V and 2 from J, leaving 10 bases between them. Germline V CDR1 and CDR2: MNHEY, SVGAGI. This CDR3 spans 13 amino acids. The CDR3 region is CASSDRFAYEQYF. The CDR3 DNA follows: TGTGCCAGCAGTGACAGGTTTGCCTACGAGCAGTACTTC.

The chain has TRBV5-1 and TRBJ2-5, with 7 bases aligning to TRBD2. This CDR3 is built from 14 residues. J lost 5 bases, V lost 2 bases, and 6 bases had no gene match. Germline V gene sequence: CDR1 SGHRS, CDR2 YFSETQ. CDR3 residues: CASSFTSDVETQYF. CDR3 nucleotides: TGCGCCAGCAGCTTCACTAGCGATGTGGAGACCCAGTACTTC.

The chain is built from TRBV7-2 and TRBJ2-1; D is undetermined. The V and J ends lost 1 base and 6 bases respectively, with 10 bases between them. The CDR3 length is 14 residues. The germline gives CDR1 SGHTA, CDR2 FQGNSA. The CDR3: CASSLGFARNEQFF. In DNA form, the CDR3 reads TGTGCCAGCAGCTTAGGTTTTGCCCGCAATGAGCAGTTCTTC.

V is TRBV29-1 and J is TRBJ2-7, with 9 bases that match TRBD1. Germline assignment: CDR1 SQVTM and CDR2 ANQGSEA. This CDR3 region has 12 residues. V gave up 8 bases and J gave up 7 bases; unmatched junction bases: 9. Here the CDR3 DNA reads TGCAGCACCCGGACAGGGGTAGGAGAGCAGTACTTC. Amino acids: CSTRTGVGEQYF.

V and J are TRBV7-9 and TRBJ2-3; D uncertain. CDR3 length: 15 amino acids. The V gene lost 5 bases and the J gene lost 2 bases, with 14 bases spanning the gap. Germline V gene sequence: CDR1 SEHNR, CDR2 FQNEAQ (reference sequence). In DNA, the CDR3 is TGTGCCAGCAGCCCCGAGATTTGGAACACAGATACGCAGTATTTT. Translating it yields CASSPEIWNTDTQYF.

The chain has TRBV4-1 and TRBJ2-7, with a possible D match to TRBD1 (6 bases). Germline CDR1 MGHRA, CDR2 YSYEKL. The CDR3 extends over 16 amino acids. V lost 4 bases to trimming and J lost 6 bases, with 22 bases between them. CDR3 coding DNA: TGCGCCAGCAGCCTCGATCCTGGGGGCACCCGGGGCGAGCAGTACTTC. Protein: CASSLDPGGTRGEQYF.

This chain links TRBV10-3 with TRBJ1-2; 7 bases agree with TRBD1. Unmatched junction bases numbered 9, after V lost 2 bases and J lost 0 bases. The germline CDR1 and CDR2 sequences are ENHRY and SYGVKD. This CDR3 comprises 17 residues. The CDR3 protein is CAISEHGTDRTNYGYTF. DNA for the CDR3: TGTGCCATCAGTGAGCATGGGACAGACAGAACTAACTATGGCTACACCTTC.

The CDR3 bases are TGTGCCAGCAAAGGGTTAGAGGACGCTTATGGCTACACCTTC. The encoded protein is CASKGLEDAYGYTF. V and J are TRBV27 and TRBJ1-2; no reliable D call. V lost 7 bases and J 5 bases, leaving 17 bases between the germline ends. CDR1 MNHEY and CDR2 SMNVEV come from the germline V gene (reference sequence). The CDR3 length is 14 residues.

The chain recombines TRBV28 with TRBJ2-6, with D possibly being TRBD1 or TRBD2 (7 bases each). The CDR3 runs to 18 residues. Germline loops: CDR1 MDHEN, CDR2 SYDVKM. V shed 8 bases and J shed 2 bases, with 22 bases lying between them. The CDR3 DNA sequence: TGTGCCAGCCTACTGGGGGGGACAGTCCCGGCTGGGGCCAACGTCCTGACTTTC. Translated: CASLLGGTVPAGANVLTF.

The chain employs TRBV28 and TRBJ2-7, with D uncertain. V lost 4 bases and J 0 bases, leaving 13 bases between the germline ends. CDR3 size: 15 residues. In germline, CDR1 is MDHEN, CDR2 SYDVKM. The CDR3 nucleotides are TGTGCCAGCAGTTCCGAAATAGGGATCTCCTACGAGCAGTACTTC. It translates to CASSSEIGISYEQYF.